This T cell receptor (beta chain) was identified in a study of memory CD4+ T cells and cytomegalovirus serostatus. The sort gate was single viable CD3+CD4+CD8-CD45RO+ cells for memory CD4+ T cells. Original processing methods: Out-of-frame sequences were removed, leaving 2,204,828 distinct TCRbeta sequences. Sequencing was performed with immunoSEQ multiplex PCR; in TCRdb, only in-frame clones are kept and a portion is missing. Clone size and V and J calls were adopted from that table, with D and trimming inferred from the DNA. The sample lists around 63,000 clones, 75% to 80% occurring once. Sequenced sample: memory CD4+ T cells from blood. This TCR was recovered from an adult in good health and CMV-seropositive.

The CDR3 DNA reads TGTGCCAGCCAACCCTCGGGGGCGGCCGGGGGTCGACCCCAGCATTTT. Protein sequence: CASQPSGAAGGRPQHF. The V and J genes are TRBV19 and TRBJ1-5; D perhaps matches TRBD1 (6 bases). The CDR3 runs to 16 residues. Deletions cut 9 bases from V and 10 bases from J, with 28 bases between. CDR1 is LNHDA and CDR2 is SQIVND in the germline V gene (reference sequence). The full variable domain, rest sourced from reference TRBV19 and TRBJ1-5, is DGGITQSPKYLFRKEGQNVTLSCEQNLNHDAMYWYRQDPGQGLRLIYYSQIVNDFQKGDIAEGYSVSREKKESFPLTVTSAQKNPTAFYLCASQPSGAAGGRPQHFGDGTRLSIL.